The 29 T cell receptor beta chains below all came from one sample that was sequenced in a study of blood T cell repertoires in COVID-19. Method: immunoSEQ multiplex PCR; TCRdb's copy keeps in-frame clones and lacks some. The sample lists 300,000 or so clones; roughly 86% were seen once. Sequenced input: peripheral blood. The origin of the receptors is a woman aged 50 to 65 who had recovered from COVID-19.

In DNA form, the CDR3 reads TGTGCCAGCAGTGAAAGGTCAGGGGGCTTCTACGAGCAGTACTTC. Translation: CASSERSGGFYEQYF. The J gene is TRBJ2-7, the V gene TRBV2; TRBD1 matches 8 bases. CDR1 is SNHLY and CDR2 is FYNNEI in the germline V gene. The V and J ends lost 2 bases and 3 bases, in that order; junction bases with no gene match: 6. The CDR3 consists of 15 residues.

The J gene is TRBJ1-2, the V gene TRBV2; D might be TRBD1 (5 bases). Trimming took 4 bases from V and 5 from J, leaving 11 bases between them. The germline CDR1 and CDR2 sequences are SNHLY and FYNNEI. This CDR3 has 13 amino acids. DNA of the CDR3: TGTGCCAGCAGTGTGGGGCAGATTTATGGCTACACCTTC. This gives the protein CASSVGQIYGYTF.

Of note for this clone: Other DNA sequences in this specimen translate into the identical CDR3. The chain carries TRBV6-2 or TRBV6-3 and TRBJ1-1; D gene uncertain. Germline values: CDR1 MNHEY, CDR2 SVGEGT. V was shortened by 2 bases and J by 1 base, with 11 bases between the two germline ends. This CDR3 has 15 residues. The CDR3 DNA is TGTGCCAGCAGTTACCCTCTTCGGGGGAACACTGAAGCTTTCTTT. Translated: CASSYPLRGNTEAFF.

V gene TRBV7-9 combines with J gene TRBJ2-1, with TRBD2 identical over 10 bases. The CDR3 contains 15 residues. Germline CDR1 reads SEHNR; CDR2 reads FQNEAQ (reference sequence). The V segment lost 7 bases and the J segment 5 bases; nucleotides outside the gene matches: 8. This chain's CDR3 is CASTKGLAGDNEQFF. CDR3 in DNA: TGTGCCAGCACCAAAGGGCTAGCGGGAGACAATGAGCAGTTCTTC.

The chain employs TRBV28 and TRBJ1-6; TRBD1 matches at 7 bases. Trimming at V came to 6 bases and at J to 5 bases, leaving 1 base not matched to a gene. The CDR3 sequence is 13 residues long. The germline CDR1 and CDR2 sequences are MDHEN and SYDVKM. The CDR3 here is CASRGQNNSPLHF. For the CDR3, the DNA is TGTGCCAGCAGGGGACAGAATAATTCACCCCTCCACTTT.

The rearrangement joins TRBV7-6 to TRBJ2-3; 15 nucleotides agree with TRBD2. With V trimmed by 5 bases and J by 2 bases, 5 bases remained unmatched. The CDR3 loop spans 17 amino acids. Germline V gene sequence: CDR1 SGHVS, CDR2 FNYEAQ. CDR3 amino acids: CASSLGLAGGDTDTQYF. CDR3 bases: TGTGCCAGCAGCCTCGGACTAGCGGGGGGGGACACAGATACGCAGTATTTT.

The chain is built from TRBV30 and TRBJ1-3; D is unclear. The CDR3 extends over 12 amino acids. The V gene lost 5 bases and the J gene lost 0 bases, with 5 bases spanning the gap. Germline CDR1 GTSNPN, CDR2 SVGIG (reference sequence). CDR3 sequence reads: CAWVHSGNTIYF. CDR3 nucleotides: TGTGCCTGGGTACACTCTGGAAACACCATATATTTT.

The chain has TRBV19 and TRBJ1-2; 8 bases match TRBD1. The V gene's germline CDR1 is LNHDA and CDR2 SQIVND (reference sequence). With V trimmed by 6 bases and J by 2 bases, 17 bases remained unmatched. The length of the CDR3 is 18 residues. CDR3: CASSHLWGTGVPNYGYTF. DNA of the CDR3: TGTGCCAGTAGCCACCTATGGGGGACAGGAGTCCCCAACTATGGCTACACCTTC.

This clone came up a few times. This sample includes further DNA sequences coding for the same CDR3. V usage is TRBV7-9 and J usage is TRBJ2-2; TRBD2 aligns across 7 bases. Unmatched junction bases numbered 2, after V lost 3 bases and J lost 4 bases. Germline V CDR1 and CDR2: SEHNR, FQNEAQ (reference sequence). The CDR3 is 14 residues long. The CDR3 loop reads CASSLASGTGELFF. The CDR3 DNA follows: TGTGCCAGCAGCTTGGCTAGCGGCACCGGGGAGCTGTTTTTT.

This chain links TRBV15 with TRBJ2-1; D is perhaps TRBD1 (6 bases). V lost 3 bases and J 8 bases, leaving 17 bases between the germline ends. This CDR3 comprises 15 residues. Germline CDR1 is LNHNV and CDR2 is YYDKDF (reference sequence). The CDR3 DNA sequence: TGTGCCACCAGCAGGGGCGGAGCAGGGGTTCATGAGCAGTTCTTC. It is translated as CATSRGGAGVHEQFF.

The chain recombines TRBV4-2 with TRBJ2-7; D perhaps matches TRBD2 (6 bases). CDR3 length equals 17 residues. CDR1 LGHNA and CDR2 YNFKEQ come from the germline V gene. Trimming removed 0 bases at V and 0 bases at J, with 15 bases between. The CDR3 region is CASSQDPSGSPSYEQYF. CDR3 in DNA: TGTGCCAGCAGCCAAGATCCATCCGGGAGCCCCTCCTACGAGCAGTACTTC.

This clone showed up just a few times. The chain employs TRBV6-1 and TRBJ2-1; 12 nucleotides align to TRBD2. V lost 2 bases to trimming and J lost 5 bases; unmatched junction nucleotides: 19. This CDR3 has 21 residues. CDR1 is MNHNS, CDR2 SASEGT, per germline. The CDR3 region is CASSENLWLAGGKTQNNEQFF. Here the CDR3 DNA reads TGTGCCAGCAGTGAAAATCTGTGGCTAGCGGGAGGGAAGACGCAGAACAATGAGCAGTTCTTC.

Here the CDR3 reads CAISESRGGDSPLHF. In DNA, the CDR3 is TGTGCCATCAGTGAGTCTCGAGGGGGCGATTCACCCCTCCACTTT. V gene TRBV10-3 combines with J gene TRBJ1-6; TRBD1 matches 7 bases. V was clipped by 0 bases and J by 8 bases; unmatched bases: 4. The CDR3 is 15 amino acids. The germline gives CDR1 ENHRY, CDR2 SYGVKD.

This chain connects TRBV29-1 to TRBJ2-1, with D possibly TRBD1 on 6 matching bases. V was shortened by 7 bases and J by 7 bases, with 17 bases between the two germline ends. The CDR3 has 13 residues. The germline V gene encodes CDR1 SQVTM and CDR2 ANQGSEA. CDR3 protein: CSGGPGDLNEQFF. DNA of the CDR3: TGCAGCGGGGGCCCAGGGGATTTGAATGAGCAGTTCTTC.

The chain employs TRBV10-3 and TRBJ1-1; D might be TRBD1 (5 bases). CDR1 is ENHRY, CDR2 SYGVKD, per germline. The CDR3 length is 15 residues. V lost 0 bases to trimming and J lost 5 bases, with 13 bases between them. The CDR3: CAISESGQAGTEAFF. DNA for the CDR3: TGTGCCATCAGTGAGTCGGGGCAGGCGGGGACTGAAGCTTTCTTT.

This chain links TRBV6-2 or TRBV6-3 with TRBJ2-3; TRBD2 might be the D (6 bases). The CDR3 is 20 residues long. Germline assignment: CDR1 MNHEY and CDR2 SVGEGT. Trimming removed 3 bases from V and 1 base from J, with 26 bases in between. The CDR3: CASSYGDGRFWGVGTDTQYF. The CDR3 region has the DNA TGTGCCAGCAGTTATGGTGACGGGAGATTCTGGGGAGTCGGCACAGATACGCAGTATTTT.

This chain uses TRBV10-3 with TRBJ2-1; 9 bases agree with TRBD1. The CDR3 has 14 amino acids. CDR1 ENHRY and CDR2 SYGVKD come from the germline V gene. After removal of 4 bases from V and 8 bases from J, the junction contained 6 bases not matched to a gene. Here the CDR3 DNA reads TGTGCCATCAGTGGGACAGGGGATCCCGATGAGCAGTTCTTC. Translation gives CAISGTGDPDEQFF.

The CDR3 sequence is CASIRTSGRALGDGELFF. Here the CDR3 DNA reads TGTGCCAGCATTCGGACTAGCGGGAGGGCCTTGGGTGACGGGGAGCTGTTTTTT. The chain links TRBV5-6 to TRBJ2-2, with 15 positions matching TRBD2. Trimming cost V 6 bases and J 7 bases; bases outside gene matches: 13. This CDR3 is built from 18 residues. The germline gives CDR1 SGHDT, CDR2 YYEEEE.

The chain couples TRBV18 to TRBJ1-2; D not certain. Trimming took off 0 bases at V and 8 bases at J, with 19 bases between the two ends. The germline CDR1 and CDR2 sequences are KGHSH and LQKENI. The CDR3 loop spans 16 amino acids. The CDR3, as DNA: TGTGCCAGCTCACCACCGGTTGGTCAAGGTGGCGGAGGCTACACCTTC. The encoded protein is CASSPPVGQGGGGYTF.

The V gene is TRBV27, the J gene TRBJ1-1, with 8 bases aligning to TRBD1. The CDR3 spans 17 residues. In germline, CDR1 is MNHEY, CDR2 SMNVEV (reference sequence). J lost 1 base, V lost 4 bases, and 11 bases had no gene match. Here the CDR3 reads CASSSWQGALGNTEAFF. CDR3 nucleotide sequence: TGTGCCAGCAGTTCCTGGCAGGGGGCGTTAGGGAACACTGAAGCTTTCTTT.

The chain has TRBV6-5 and TRBJ1-1; D is unclear. Trimming took off 5 bases at V and 4 bases at J, with 11 bases between the two ends. Per germline, CDR1 MNHEY and CDR2 SVGAGI. This CDR3 is built from 13 residues. The CDR3 bases are TGTGCCAGCAGTCCCCGGGTCAGCACTGAAGCTTTCTTT. Protein: CASSPRVSTEAFF.

The genes are TRBV28 and TRBJ2-7; D unresolved. CDR3 length equals 12 residues. Germline-derived CDR1 and CDR2 are MDHEN and SYDVKM. The V end was cut by 3 bases, the J end by 8 bases, with 11 bases between. The CDR3 loop is CASSFGTEKQYF. The CDR3 coding sequence is TGTGCCAGCAGTTTTGGTACAGAGAAGCAGTACTTC. The whole variable domain, filled in from reference TRBV28 and TRBJ2-7, reads DVKVTQSSRYLVKRTGEKVFLECVQDMDHENMFWYRQDPGLGLRLIYFSYDVKMKEKGDIPEGYSVSREKKERFSLILESASTNQTSMYLCASSFGTEKQYFGPGTRLTVT.

The chain combines TRBV11-2 with TRBJ2-5; D uncertain. CDR1 SGHAT and CDR2 FQNNGV come from the germline V gene. V was shortened by 0 bases and J by 4 bases, with 3 bases between the two germline ends. This CDR3 contains 12 residues. The DNA for the CDR3 is TGTGCCAGCAGCTTAGATCGAGAGACCCAGTACTTC. This translates into CASSLDRETQYF.

The gene calls are TRBV7-2 and TRBJ2-5, with D perhaps TRBD1 (7 bases). Trimming cost V 1 base and J 5 bases, with 17 bases left between them. CDR1 is SGHTA, CDR2 FQGNSA, per germline. The CDR3 extends over 16 amino acids. CDR3 residues: CASSLVSGAGQETQYF. The DNA of the CDR3 is TGTGCCAGCAGCTTAGTGAGTGGCGCGGGACAGGAGACCCAGTACTTC. The variable domain in full, with the rest retrieved from reference TRBV7-2 and TRBJ2-5, is GAGVSQSPSNKVTEKGKDVELRCDPISGHTALYWYRQSLGQGLEFLIYFQGNSAPDKSGLPSDRFSAERTGGSVSTLTIQRTQQEDSAVYLCASSLVSGAGQETQYFGPGTRLLVL.

The chain is built from TRBV4-1 and TRBJ1-3; no firm D call. This CDR3 has 15 amino acids. CDR1 is MGHRA and CDR2 is YSYEKL in the germline V gene. V lost 0 bases and J lost 0, with 6 bases in between. Here the CDR3 reads CASSQDRISGNTIYF. DNA of the CDR3: TGCGCCAGCAGCCAAGATAGAATCTCTGGAAACACCATATATTTT.

J is TRBJ1-4 and V is TRBV7-9; D gene ambiguous. The V gene's germline CDR1 is SEHNR and CDR2 FQNEAQ (reference sequence). The V end was cut by 3 bases, the J end by 1 base, with 12 bases between. This CDR3 contains 16 residues. In DNA form, the CDR3 reads TGTGCCAGCAGCTTCCAGGAGGGATTAACTAATGAAAAACTGTTTTTT. Translating gives CASSFQEGLTNEKLFF.

The chain's CDR3 is CASSLAPGTGGRTYGYTF. CDR3 nucleotides: TGTGCCAGCAGCTTGGCCCCCGGGACAGGGGGAAGGACCTATGGCTACACCTTC. The chain is built from TRBV5-5 and TRBJ1-2; TRBD1 aligns across 11 bases. This CDR3 comprises 18 residues. Trimming removed 0 bases from V and 4 bases from J; junction bases left unmatched: 11. Germline CDR1 is SGHKS and CDR2 is YYEKEE (reference sequence).

V is TRBV28 and J is TRBJ1-5; D is possibly TRBD1 (6 bases). Looked up from germline, CDR1 is MDHEN and CDR2 is SYDVKM. Deletions cut 8 bases from V and 5 bases from J, with 10 bases between. The CDR3 is 12 residues long. The CDR3 bases are TGTGCCAGCTCTACAGGGCATCAGCCCCAGCATTTT. Its translation is CASSTGHQPQHF.

The chain links TRBV7-9 to TRBJ2-2; 12 bases map to TRBD2. Germline V CDR1 and CDR2: SEHNR, FQNEAQ (reference sequence). The V and J ends lost 6 bases and 3 bases, in that order; junction bases with no gene match: 5. The CDR3 consists of 16 residues. The CDR3 spells CASRPLAGGDTGELFF. In nucleotides, the CDR3 is TGTGCCAGCAGGCCTCTAGCGGGAGGGGACACCGGGGAGCTGTTTTTT.